A selection of T cell receptor beta chains follows, all from one sample in a study of Ad26.COV2.S vaccination and SARS-CoV-2 variants. The repertoire was sequenced with immunoSEQ multiplex PCR; TCRdb's copy has only in-frame clones and lacks some. The sample includes some 450,000 clones, 80% to 95% of them seen just once. Sequences were derived from peripheral blood, sampled in a trial of Ad26.COV2.S vaccine versus placebo. Every receptor here comes from a person between 18 and 60 years old who received the Ad26.COV2.S COVID-19 vaccine or a placebo. CDR3s include the opening cysteine and the closing phenylalanine or tryptophan. Each record gives: CDR3 length, D gene, J gene, V gene, clone size, CDR3 DNA, CDR3 protein. D genes are given only for firm matches. Clone size is not always given. Where it is, it says once, few, many or a class for expanded clones.

13,-,TRBJ1-5,TRBV30,once,TGTGCCTGGAGTGGGGACTCAGATCAGCCCCAGCATTTT,CAWSGDSDQPQHF
13,-,TRBJ2-1,TRBV4-3,-,TGCACCAGCAGCCAAGATGGGTTAGAAGCGGAGTTCTTC,CTSSQDGLEAEFF
14,TRBD2,TRBJ2-2,TRBV19,-,TGTGCCAGTAGTTTCGGACTAGTTGGCGGGGAGCTGTTTTTT,CASSFGLVGGELFF
13,-,TRBJ1-2,TRBV28,once,TGTGCCAGCAGTTTAAACAGGGTCTATGGCTACACCTTC,CASSLNRVYGYTF
14,TRBD1,TRBJ2-7,TRBV3-1/TRBV3-2,-,TGTGCCAGCAGCCAATTTACAGGGGAGTACGAGCAGTACTTC,CASSQFTGEYEQYF
16,-,TRBJ2-3,TRBV24-1,-,TGTGCCACCAGTGACCCCAGCGCATACGGGACAGATACGCAGTATTTT,CATSDPSAYGTDTQYF
15,TRBD1,TRBJ2-1,TRBV5-4,-,TGTGCCAGCAGCCCTGGACAGGGGGCGGGGGATGAGCAGTTCTTC,CASSPGQGAGDEQFF
17,TRBD2,TRBJ2-1,TRBV10-3,-,TGTGCCATCAGTGAGTTTCTCACTAGCGGGAGAGGCAATGAGCAGTTCTTC,CAISEFLTSGRGNEQFF
11,-,TRBJ2-1,TRBV11-2,-,TGTGCCAGCAGCCGGAAGGGTGAGCAGTTCTTC,CASSRKGEQFF
13,-,TRBJ2-2,TRBV15,-,TGTGCCACCAGCAGAGATCTAGGGGGGGAGCTGTTTTTT,CATSRDLGGELFF
13,-,TRBJ2-7,TRBV14,-,TGTGCCAGCAGTAGGGGACGGACCTACGAGCAGTACTTC,CASSRGRTYEQYF
15,-,TRBJ1-5,TRBV25-1,-,TGTGCCAGCAGTGAATCCGGTCCAGGGGTACAGCCCCAGCATTTT,CASSESGPGVQPQHF
14,-,TRBJ2-2,TRBV19,once,TGTGCCAGTAGTATATCAGTAAGGGCCGGGGAGCTGTTTTTT,CASSISVRAGELFF
14,-,TRBJ2-3,TRBV19,-,TGTGCCAGTAGTATAGATTCCAGCACAGATACGCAGTATTTT,CASSIDSSTDTQYF
12,-,TRBJ1-5,TRBV28,once,TGTGCCAGCAGTTCAGGGCTTCAGCCCCAGCATTTT,CASSSGLQPQHF
14,TRBD1,TRBJ2-5,TRBV6-5,-,TGTGCCAGCACCCGGGACAGGGGCCGGGAGACCCAGTACTTC,CASTRDRGRETQYF
16,-,TRBJ2-7,TRBV16,-,TGTGCCAGCAGCCCTCCGGGCCAAGATTTTTCCTACGAGCAGTACTTC,CASSPPGQDFSYEQYF
14,TRBD2,TRBJ2-1,TRBV29-1,-,TGCAGCGTTGGGCTAGCGGGGCCCTACAATGAGCAGTTCTTC,CSVGLAGPYNEQFF
11,-,TRBJ2-1,TRBV14,once,TGTGCCAGCAGCCAGTACAATGAGCAGTTCTTC,CASSQYNEQFF
13,TRBD1,TRBJ1-3,TRBV6-6,-,TGTGCGTACGGACAGGACGCTGGAAACACCATATATTTT,CAYGQDAGNTIYF
13,-,TRBJ1-5,TRBV7-2,-,TGTGCCAGCAGCTTAAGGGGTCATCAGCCCCAGCATTTT,CASSLRGHQPQHF
15,-,TRBJ2-7,TRBV6-2/TRBV6-3,-,TGTGCCAGCAGTTACTCGCGCGCACCCTCGGGAGAGCAGTACTTC,CASSYSRAPSGEQYF
13,-,TRBJ1-4,TRBV28,-,TGTGCCAGTCTTGGCAGTCATAATGAAAAACTGTTTTTT,CASLGSHNEKLFF
17,TRBD1,TRBJ2-1,TRBV5-4,-,TGTGCCAGCAGTCCAGGGGGCGGAGCCGGATCCTTCCATGAGCAGTTCTTC,CASSPGGGAGSFHEQFF
18,TRBD2,TRBJ2-2,TRBV27,once,TGTGCCAGCAGTTTCAATTGGCGGGAGGGCCGAATGACCGGGGAGCTGTTTTTT,CASSFNWREGRMTGELFF
16,TRBD2,TRBJ2-2,TRBV7-3,-,TGTGCCAGCAGCTTACTGGCGGGAGGTAACACCGGGGAGCTGTTTTTT,CASSLLAGGNTGELFF
17,TRBD1,TRBJ2-6,TRBV7-9,-,TGTGCCAGCAGTTTTCGCTCAGGGGGATCTGGGGCCAACGTCCTGACTTTC,CASSFRSGGSGANVLTF
13,-,TRBJ1-1,TRBV11-3,-,TGTGCCAGCAGCTTCGCCCCGAACACTGAAGCTTTCTTT,CASSFAPNTEAFF
17,TRBD2,TRBJ2-1,TRBV7-8,-,TGTGCCAGCAGCTTACCCGGGACTAGCGGGAGTAGGGATGAGCAGTTCTTC,CASSLPGTSGSRDEQFF
14,-,TRBJ2-7,TRBV14,-,TGTGCCAGCAGCCGTCAGGGGTACTCCTACGAGCAGTACTTC,CASSRQGYSYEQYF
15,-,TRBJ1-5,TRBV9,-,TGTGCCAGCAGCGTAGATGGGGGGAGCAATCAGCCCCAGCATTTT,CASSVDGGSNQPQHF
18,-,TRBJ2-6,TRBV4-1,few,TGCGCCAGCAGCCACGCTTCTACTCCAGGGCCTGGGGCCAACGTCCTGACTTTC,CASSHASTPGPGANVLTF
15,TRBD2,TRBJ2-1,TRBV30,-,TGTGCCTGGGCGGTGTCGACTAGCGGCTACAATGAGCAGTTCTTC,CAWAVSTSGYNEQFF
18,TRBD2,TRBJ2-3,TRBV10-3,-,TGTGCCATCAGTGACAGCGGAGGGACTAGCGGGAGGTCAGATACGCAGTATTTT,CAISDSGGTSGRSDTQYF
19,-,TRBJ2-5,TRBV5-6,-,TGTGCCAGCAGCTTGGCCGGACCTTCCGGGATAAGCTACCAAGAGACCCAGTACTTC,CASSLAGPSGISYQETQYF
17,TRBD2,TRBJ2-4,TRBV5-4,-,TGTGCCAGCAGCCCTTTCGCGGGAGGGCCCTCGGTAAACATTCAGTACTTC,CASSPFAGGPSVNIQYF
18,TRBD1,TRBJ2-7,TRBV28,-,TGTGCCAGCAGTTTAAGGCCCACAGGGGAACACCAAACCTACGAGCAGTACTTC,CASSLRPTGEHQTYEQYF
16,TRBD1,TRBJ2-7,TRBV7-9,once,TGTGCCAGCAGCCCAACGGCGACAGGGAAATCCTACGAGCAGTACTTC,CASSPTATGKSYEQYF
13,TRBD1,TRBJ2-7,TRBV12-3/TRBV12-4,-,TGTGCCAGCAGTTTTGGACAGGGTCTCGAGCAGTACTTC,CASSFGQGLEQYF
16,-,TRBJ1-2,TRBV5-6,-,TGTGCCAGCAGCTTGGGCGGCCGGGGCGGAAACTATGGCTACACCTTC,CASSLGGRGGNYGYTF
13,-,TRBJ2-7,TRBV28,-,TGTGCCAGCCTAAACAGGGTCCCCTACGAGCAGTACTTC,CASLNRVPYEQYF
16,TRBD2,TRBJ2-2,TRBV7-9,-,TGTGCCAGCAGCCCAAGAGGGCGGGAGAGTCCCGGGGAGCTGTTTTTT,CASSPRGRESPGELFF
14,-,TRBJ2-5,TRBV7-2,-,TGTGCCAGCAGCTTAAAGGCTTACCAAGAGACCCAGTACTTC,CASSLKAYQETQYF
16,TRBD1,TRBJ1-5,TRBV6-5,-,TGTGCCAGCAGTTCGTCCTCCGGGACAGGTGGGCAGCCCCAGCATTTT,CASSSSSGTGGQPQHF
17,-,TRBJ2-1,TRBV2,-,TGTGCCAGCAACAAACCAGGGGGAGGGGGTTCTCTCAATGAGCAGTTCTTC,CASNKPGGGGSLNEQFF
14,-,TRBJ2-1,TRBV6-5,-,TGTGCCACCGTATGGCCAGGGTCTAGGAATGAGCAGTTCTTC,CATVWPGSRNEQFF
12,TRBD1,TRBJ2-7,TRBV5-6,-,TGTGCCAGCAGCTTGTACAGGGGCGAGCAGTACTTC,CASSLYRGEQYF
13,-,TRBJ2-7,TRBV27,-,TGTGCCAGCAGTTTAAGTCAGAGGCACGAGCAGTACTTC,CASSLSQRHEQYF
16,TRBD1,TRBJ2-2,TRBV19,-,TGTGCCAGTACCGTCAGAGGGACAGATAACACCGGGGAGCTGTTTTTT,CASTVRGTDNTGELFF
13,-,TRBJ2-3,TRBV3-1/TRBV3-2,once,TGTGCCAGCAGCCAAGGTCGGGGTCGCACGAAATATTTT,CASSQGRGRTKYF
16,-,TRBJ2-5,TRBV7-9,-,TGTGCCAGCAGCTTAGCGCGGATAGGGATGGGAGAGACCCAGTACTTC,CASSLARIGMGETQYF
16,-,TRBJ2-7,TRBV27,-,TGTGCCAGCAGTCTTTCTTCTGGGAAACCTTCCTACGAGCAGTACTTC,CASSLSSGKPSYEQYF
13,TRBD1,TRBJ1-2,TRBV13,-,TGTGCCAGCAGCCGACAGGGACACTATGGCTACACCTTC,CASSRQGHYGYTF
15,-,TRBJ2-7,TRBV19,-,TGTGCCAGTTCTTTCCCGGGTCGGCAGGCGGTCGAGCAGTACTTC,CASSFPGRQAVEQYF
17,TRBD2,TRBJ2-7,TRBV19,-,TGTGCCAGTAGTATAGGGCTAGCGGGAGGGACCCTCTACGAGCAGTACTTC,CASSIGLAGGTLYEQYF
16,TRBD1,TRBJ1-5,TRBV28,-,TGTGCCAGCAGTGCCATAGGGACAGGGGTTTACCAGCCCCAGCATTTT,CASSAIGTGVYQPQHF
15,-,TRBJ1-1,TRBV7-9,-,TGTGCCAGCAGTTTAACTCGCCCCCCTAACACTGAAGCTTTCTTT,CASSLTRPPNTEAFF
14,TRBD1,TRBJ2-7,TRBV6-5,-,TGTGCCAGCAGAGTTGTGGACAGGATCAACGAGCAGTACTTC,CASRVVDRINEQYF